What follows describes a single TCR beta chain. Sequenced by immunoSEQ multiplex PCR; TCRdb stores in-frame clones only, minus some. The sample lists 200,000 to 250,000 clones, around four fifths occurring once. The entry originates in a study of cytomegalovirus exposure and HLA in healthy donors. V dropped 4 bases and J dropped 6; count of bases not matched to a gene: 5. CDR1 MGHRA and CDR2 YSYEKL come from the germline V gene. The CDR3 covers 14 residues. The chain uses TRBV4-1 and TRBJ1-3, with 8 bases lining up with TRBD1. The sequence was obtained from a woman aged 18-29 years in good health and CMV-seronegative. Sequencing used PBMCs. CDR3 sequence reads: CASSLGTGKNTIYF. In DNA, the CDR3 is TGCGCCAGCAGCCTGGGGACAGGAAAAAACACCATATATTTT.